Following are 15 T cell receptor beta chains from one sample sequenced in a study of memory CD4+ T cells and cytomegalovirus serostatus. Some clones are missing from TCRdb's copy, which holds only in-frame ones; the method was immunoSEQ multiplex PCR. The data hold approximately 40,000 clones, with roughly 79% observed a single time. The sort gate was single viable CD3+CD4+CD8-CD45RO+ cells for memory CD4+ T cells. Material for sequencing was memory CD4+ T cells from blood. The receptors originated from an adult in good health and CMV-seronegative.

The J gene is TRBJ2-3, the V gene TRBV6-6; no reliable D call. There are 13 residues in the CDR3. Trimming shortened V by 5 bases and J by 10 bases, and 16 bases separated the two germline ends. Per the germline V gene, CDR1 is MNHNY and CDR2 is SVGAGI (reference sequence). CDR3 coding DNA: TGTGCCAGCAGTACGCCCATCAGCGAGGCGCAGTATTTT. Encoded protein: CASSTPISEAQYF.

CDR3 loop: CASSLRETGWSSPLHF. In DNA form, the CDR3 reads TGTGCCAGCAGCTTGAGGGAGACAGGGTGGAGTTCACCCCTCCACTTT. J is TRBJ1-6 and V is TRBV5-6; 7 bases match TRBD1. The CDR3 sequence is 16 residues long. The ends lost 1 base at V and 9 bases at J; junction bases unmatched: 10. Germline loops: CDR1 SGHDT, CDR2 YYEEEE.

This clone was counted between two and nine times. This sequence joins TRBV25-1 and TRBJ2-7, with D possibly being TRBD2 (6 bases). V dropped 4 bases and J dropped 0 bases, with 13 bases sitting between them. Germline CDR1 and CDR2: MGHDK and SYGVNS. There are 15 residues in the CDR3. The CDR3 is CASSGDSQNSYEQYF. CDR3 sequence (DNA): TGTGCCAGCAGTGGGGACTCCCAGAACTCCTACGAGCAGTACTTC.

V usage is TRBV7-9 and J usage is TRBJ1-3, with D unresolved. The CDR3 is 15 amino acids. CDR1 SEHNR and CDR2 FQNEAQ come from the germline V gene (reference sequence). V lost 5 bases and J 0 bases, leaving 11 bases between the germline ends. The CDR3 is CASSPKVDSGNTIYF. The CDR3 DNA reads TGTGCCAGCAGCCCCAAGGTCGACTCTGGAAACACCATATATTTT.

This clone was seen only a few times. The chain combines TRBV19 with TRBJ2-1, with D uncertain. CDR1 is LNHDA and CDR2 is SQIVND in the germline V gene (reference sequence). With 7 bases removed from V and 0 bases from J, the gap between germline ends came to 13 bases. The CDR3 covers 15 residues. The CDR3 loop is CASTQDRSSYNEQFF. CDR3 bases: TGTGCCAGTACCCAGGATAGGAGCTCCTACAATGAGCAGTTCTTC.

Concerning this clone itself: One end of the junction fails to match germline, which may point to a read error. The chain carries TRBV7-7 and TRBJ2-5, with 7 bases lining up with TRBD1. The CDR3 consists of 13 residues. Germline values: CDR1 SSHAT, CDR2 FNYEAQ (reference sequence). For the CDR3, the DNA is TGTGCTAGCAGCTTTGACAGGGAGGAGACCCAGTACTTC. Translated, it gives CASSFDREETQYF.

CDR3 residues: CASSDTGASTDTQYF. The CDR3 DNA reads TGTGCCAGCAGTGATACGGGGGCGAGCACAGATACGCAGTATTTT. The V call is TRBV2, the J call TRBJ2-3, with D tentatively TRBD1 or TRBD2 (6 bases each). Trimming removed 3 bases from V and 0 bases from J, with 10 bases in between. CDR3 length: 15 residues. In germline, CDR1 is SNHLY, CDR2 FYNNEI.

The CDR3 nucleotides are TGTGCCAGCAGTTTAGGGCGGCAGGGCGGTAGGGAGCAGTACTTC. Protein sequence: CASSLGRQGGREQYF. J is TRBJ2-7 and V is TRBV27; tentatively, D is TRBD1 (5 bases). V was shortened by 2 bases and J by 7 bases, with 18 bases between the two germline ends. The CDR3 length is 15 residues. Germline V gives CDR1 MNHEY, CDR2 SMNVEV (reference sequence).

The V and J genes are TRBV11-2 and TRBJ2-7; D remains ambiguous. This CDR3 is 13 amino acids long. CDR1 SGHAT and CDR2 FQNNGV come from the germline V gene. V gave up 0 bases and J gave up 7 bases, with 10 bases separating them. Here the CDR3 reads CASSLDPFREQYF. As DNA, the CDR3 is TGTGCCAGCAGCTTAGACCCATTCCGGGAGCAGTACTTC.

The CDR3 reads CASSRQGEYNSPLHF. CDR3 DNA: TGTGCCAGCAGCAGACAGGGGGAGTATAATTCACCCCTCCACTTT. V is TRBV5-5 and J is TRBJ1-6; 9 nucleotides align to TRBD1. This CDR3 is 15 amino acids long. After removal of 4 bases from V and 4 bases from J, the junction contained 3 bases not matched to a gene. Germline lookup yields CDR1 SGHKS and CDR2 YYEKEE (reference sequence).

The chain has TRBV7-2 and TRBJ1-1, with D unclear. Germline loops: CDR1 SGHTA, CDR2 FQGNSA. CDR3 length: 15 residues. V was pared by 0 bases and J by 4 bases, with 12 bases between. CDR3 nucleotides: TGTGCCAGCAGCTTAGCATACAAAGGAGGCACTGAAGCTTTCTTT. The encoded protein is CASSLAYKGGTEAFF.

The chain joins TRBV2 to TRBJ2-1; D may be TRBD1 (5 bases). The CDR3 spans 15 residues. V was cut by 3 bases and J by 6 bases, with 15 bases left in between. Germline-derived CDR1 and CDR2 are SNHLY and FYNNEI. The CDR3 sequence: CASSEGRGAGNEQFF. The CDR3 coding sequence is TGTGCCAGCAGTGAGGGGCGCGGAGCCGGCAATGAGCAGTTCTTC. Supplemented by reference TRBV2 and TRBJ2-1, the full variable domain reads EPEVTQTPSHQVTQMGQEVILRCVPISNHLYFYWYRQILGQKVEFLVSFYNNEISEKSEIFDDQFSVERPDGSNFTLKIRSTKLEDSAMYFCASSEGRGAGNEQFFGPGTRLTVL.

The J gene is TRBJ1-2, the V gene TRBV19; D call uncertain. The CDR3 has 12 amino acids. Deletions cut 10 bases from V and 5 bases from J, with 14 bases between. The V gene's germline CDR1 is LNHDA and CDR2 SQIVND (reference sequence). The CDR3 nucleotides read TGTGCCACGTCCGTGAAGACGTATGGCTACACCTTC. Its translation is CATSVKTYGYTF.

This sequence joins TRBV6-6 and TRBJ2-7, with 9 bases fitting TRBD2. V was clipped by 2 bases and J by 0 bases; unmatched bases: 2. CDR1 is MNHNY and CDR2 is SVGAGI in the germline V gene (reference sequence). The CDR3 loop spans 15 amino acids. The CDR3: CASSYPGLASYEQYF. In nucleotides, the CDR3 is TGTGCCAGCAGTTACCCGGGACTAGCCTCCTACGAGCAGTACTTC.

The rearrangement uses TRBV7-2 and TRBJ1-2; perhaps TRBD1 as D (6 bases). The CDR3 runs to 12 residues. Trimming removed 5 bases at V and 5 bases at J, with 9 bases between. Germline CDR1 and CDR2: SGHTA and FQGNSA. CDR3 in DNA: TGTGCCAGCAGCCACAGGGAATATGGCTACACCTTC. Translation gives CASSHREYGYTF.